Listed below are T cell receptor beta chains from one sample, sequenced in a study of molecular identifiers for immune sequencing clone quantification. TCRdb called the PCR reads again in MiXCR, with one record for every CDR3 protein. This table has approximately 590,000 distinct CDR3 sequences, around 25% appearing once. Sequencing was done on a sample of naive CD8+ T cells from blood, with Jurkat cell RNA spiked in. Receptors originate from a human donor in good health. Some libraries in this study had Jurkat cell RNA spiked in. Both conserved end residues are part of each CDR3.

V | CDR3
TRBV4-3 | CASSQASSSYEQYF
TRBV27 | CASSQRTGGVVETQYF
TRBV19 | CASSTTGEGQPQHF
TRBV27 | CASSSLDPQETQYF
TRBV20-1 | CSASTGQGIFGEQYF
TRBV7-2 | CASSLLGGRAYEQYF
TRBV28 | CASTEEGGEKLFF
TRBV29-1 | CSVEDRSAPEAFF
TRBV4-1 | CASSQDNRDRAWTEAFF
TRBV10-3 | CAISEMTDFKSGANVLTF
TRBV6-2/TRBV6-3 | CASTPISLGTDTQYF
TRBV11-2 | CASGSRGSSYNEQFF
TRBV20-1 | CSARGLSSGGESYEQYF
TRBV7-9 | CASSSTVEAFF
TRBV5-6 | CASSGSGSGNEQFF
TRBV6-2/TRBV6-3 | CASTRQSSNTEAFF
TRBV19 | CASSAALSYEQYF
TRBV27 | CAGSSDSERVYEQFF
TRBV7-8 | CASSLAKQGRQPQHF
TRBV30 | CAWSIGGYEQYF
TRBV28 | CASSFRGLANHEQYF
TRBV28 | CASSPVGDRGGNEQFF
TRBV7-8 | CASSLAPAAATNEKLFF
TRBV30 | CAWRESAGSTQYF
TRBV7-9 | CASSSGLPRDTQYF
TRBV18 | CASSPPDGDYSNQPQHF
TRBV5-4 | CADEEDPEDTQYF
TRBV27 | CASSSPQGSSTDTQYF
TRBV4-3 | CASSHSRLGEKLFF
TRBV27 | CASSLWGGRGFSGNTIYF
TRBV12-3/TRBV12-4 | CASSLVLNEQFF
TRBV11-2 | CASSLEDRVGTDTQYF
TRBV28 | CASSRPQETQYF
TRBV2 | CASSELRQTGVAKNIQYF
TRBV20-1 | CSARAPPSGRKETQYF
TRBV7-9 | CASSFSRGTGTYEQYF